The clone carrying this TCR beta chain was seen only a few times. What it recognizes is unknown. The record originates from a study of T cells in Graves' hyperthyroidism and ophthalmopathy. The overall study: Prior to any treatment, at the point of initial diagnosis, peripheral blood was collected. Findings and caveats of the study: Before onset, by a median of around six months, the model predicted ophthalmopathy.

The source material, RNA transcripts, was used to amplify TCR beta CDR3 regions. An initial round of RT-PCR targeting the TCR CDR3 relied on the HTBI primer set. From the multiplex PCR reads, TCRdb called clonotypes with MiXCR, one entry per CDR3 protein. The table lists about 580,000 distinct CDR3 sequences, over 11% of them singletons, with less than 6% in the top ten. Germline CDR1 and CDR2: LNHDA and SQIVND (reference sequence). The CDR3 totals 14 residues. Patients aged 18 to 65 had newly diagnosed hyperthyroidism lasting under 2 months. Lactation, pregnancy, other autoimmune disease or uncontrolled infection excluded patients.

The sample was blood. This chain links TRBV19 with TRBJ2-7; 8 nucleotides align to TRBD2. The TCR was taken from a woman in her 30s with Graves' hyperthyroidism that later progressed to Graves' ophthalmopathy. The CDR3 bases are TGTGCGAAGAACCGAGATAGCGGGACCTACGAGCAGTACTTC. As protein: CAKNRDSGTYEQYF.